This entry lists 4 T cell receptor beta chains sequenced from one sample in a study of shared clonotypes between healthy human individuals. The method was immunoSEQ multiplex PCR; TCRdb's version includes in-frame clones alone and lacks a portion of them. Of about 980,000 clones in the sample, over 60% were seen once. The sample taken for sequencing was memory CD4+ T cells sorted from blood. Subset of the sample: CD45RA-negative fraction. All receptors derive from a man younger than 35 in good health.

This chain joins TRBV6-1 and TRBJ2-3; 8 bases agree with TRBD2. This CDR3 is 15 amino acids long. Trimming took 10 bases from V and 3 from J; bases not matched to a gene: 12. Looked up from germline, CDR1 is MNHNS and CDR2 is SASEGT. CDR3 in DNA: TGTGCCATCCCCCGGGGGGGTGTAGTAACAGATACGCAGTATTTT. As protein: CAIPRGGVVTDTQYF.

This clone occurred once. The CDR3 sequence is CASSYSQGAPKYEQYF. The DNA of the CDR3 is TGTGCCAGCAGTTACTCACAAGGGGCCCCAAAGTACGAGCAGTACTTC. This chain uses TRBV6-6 with TRBJ2-7; D is perhaps TRBD1 (5 bases). V dropped 0 bases and J dropped 4 bases, with 16 bases sitting between them. Germline V gene data show CDR1 as MNHNY and CDR2 as SVGAGI (reference sequence). This CDR3 comprises 16 residues.

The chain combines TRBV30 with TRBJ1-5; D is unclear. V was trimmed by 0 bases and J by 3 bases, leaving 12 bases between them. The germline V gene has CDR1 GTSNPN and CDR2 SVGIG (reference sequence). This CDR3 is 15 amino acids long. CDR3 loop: CAWSVRGVLNQPQHF. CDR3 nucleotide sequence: TGTGCCTGGAGTGTACGTGGGGTGCTCAATCAGCCCCAGCATTTT. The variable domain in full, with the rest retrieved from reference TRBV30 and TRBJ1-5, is SQTIHQWPATLVQPVGSPLSLECTVEGTSNPNLYWYRQAAGRGLQLLFYSVGIGQISSEVPQNLSASRPQDRQFILSSKKLLLSDSGFYLCAWSVRGVLNQPQHFGDGTRLSIL.

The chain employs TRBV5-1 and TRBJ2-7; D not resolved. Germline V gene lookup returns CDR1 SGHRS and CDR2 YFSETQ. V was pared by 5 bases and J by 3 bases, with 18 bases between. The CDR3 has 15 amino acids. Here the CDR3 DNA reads TGCGCCAGCAGATCAGTCCTTGAAGGGAACTACGAGCAGTACTTC. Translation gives CASRSVLEGNYEQYF.